Listed here are 24 T cell receptor beta chains from one sample, sequenced in a study of blood T cells in healthy people across ages. Using a J-beta primer mix together with a sample-barcoded 5' primer, a second PCR was run for about 6 to 12 cycles. One entry per CDR3 protein results from TCRdb running MiXCR on the 5' RACE reads. The sample holds hundreds of thousands of distinct CDR3 sequences; 50% to 60% are singletons and the top ten take around 50%. Sequenced: blood. These receptors came from a man aged 55 to 69 in good health.

The chain uses TRBV5-1 and TRBJ2-7; TRBD1 aligns across 8 bases. The CDR3 sequence is 16 residues long. Germline CDR1 SGHRS, CDR2 YFSETQ. V lost 1 base and J lost 1; bases outside the gene matches: 7. CDR3 sequence: CASSLSRRGRSYEQYF. Written as DNA, the CDR3 is TGCGCCAGCAGCTTGTCGCGCAGGGGGCGATCCTACGAGCAGTACTTC.

The chain links TRBV12-3 or TRBV12-4 to TRBJ2-1, with 11 bases matching TRBD1. The end of the DNA fits TRBJ2-7 better, so the J call may be wrong. This CDR3 has 15 amino acids. The CDR3: CASRLGQGAYNEQYF. CDR3 bases: TGTGCCAGCAGGCTAGGACAGGGGGCCTACAATGAGCAGTACTTC.

This clonotype has more than one count but fewer than ten. This chain joins TRBV12-3 or TRBV12-4 and TRBJ2-5; D may match TRBD1 or TRBD2 (5 bases each). This CDR3 has 16 amino acids. Trimming cost V 6 bases and J 1 base, with 18 bases left between them. The CDR3 sequence is CASRRYDRGPQETQYF. The CDR3 nucleotides read TGTGCCAGCAGACGATATGACAGAGGGCCCCAAGAGACCCAGTACTTC.

This clonotype appeared a few times. The chain recombines TRBV5-1 with TRBJ1-2, with D possibly matching TRBD1 (6 bases). Trimming removed 4 bases at V and 6 bases at J, with 10 bases between. CDR1 is SGHRS and CDR2 is YFSETQ in the germline V gene. This CDR3 has 12 residues. CDR3 nucleotides: TGCGCCAGCAGCACCTACAGGGATGGCTACACCTTC. Its protein product is CASSTYRDGYTF. The whole variable domain, remainder taken from reference TRBV5-1 and TRBJ1-2, is KAGVTQTPRYLIKTRGQQVTLSCSPISGHRSVSWYQQTPGQGLQFLFEYFSETQRNKGNFPGRFSGRQFSNSRSEMNVSTLELGDSALYLCASSTYRDGYTFGSGTRLTVV.

The genes are TRBV30 and TRBJ2-3; TRBD2 matches at 8 bases. V lost 0 bases and J lost 6; bases outside the gene matches: 5. The germline CDR1 and CDR2 sequences are GTSNPN and SVGIG (reference sequence). The CDR3 is made up of 14 amino acids. CDR3 sequence (DNA): TGTGCCTGGAGTGTAAGACGGGGGGGGGATACGCAGTATTTT. Its protein product is CAWSVRRGGDTQYF.

The chain joins TRBV11-2 to TRBJ2-5; 12 nucleotides agree with TRBD2. The germline V gene has CDR1 SGHAT and CDR2 FQNNGV. This CDR3 contains 18 residues. The trim removed 1 base at V and 1 base at J, leaving 7 bases unmatched. The CDR3 here is CASSLAPSGGVVQETQYF. The DNA for the CDR3 is TGTGCCAGCAGCTTAGCCCCTAGCGGGGGGGTCGTCCAAGAGACCCAGTACTTC.

V gene TRBV3-1 combines with J gene TRBJ2-3; D possibly matches TRBD1 or TRBD2 (6 bases each). Per the germline V gene, CDR1 is LGHDT and CDR2 is YNNKEL (reference sequence). V lost 1 base and J lost 1, with 15 bases in between. CDR3 length: 17 residues. The CDR3 sequence is CASSQVRGVLGTDTQYF. Here the CDR3 DNA reads TGTGCCAGCAGCCAAGTTAGGGGGGTCTTAGGCACAGATACGCAGTATTTT.

The chain couples TRBV16 to TRBJ2-3; D is undetermined. This CDR3 has 11 residues. Germline CDR1 KGHSY, CDR2 FQNENV. V lost 3 bases and J lost 6, with 4 bases in between. The CDR3 region is CASSHGDTQYF. CDR3 nucleotide sequence: TGTGCCAGCAGCCATGGGGATACGCAGTATTTT.

The chain links TRBV7-8 to TRBJ2-1; 7 bases match TRBD2. The J segment lost 1 base and the V segment lost 5 bases, leaving 2 bases of the junction unmatched. The CDR3 has 14 residues. CDR1 SGHVS and CDR2 FQNEAQ come from the germline V gene. CDR3 DNA sequence: TGTGCCAGCAGCCGGACTAGGTCCTACAATGAGCAGTTCTTC. Its translation is CASSRTRSYNEQFF.

The J gene is TRBJ2-6, the V gene TRBV16, with a weak D call TRBD2 (6 bases). The CDR3 covers 16 residues. Looked up from germline, CDR1 is KGHSY and CDR2 is FQNENV. Trimming shortened V by 0 bases and J by 2 bases, and 8 bases separated the two germline ends. The CDR3 coding sequence is TGTGCCAGCAGCCAATCCCCGGGGGCTGGGGCCAACGTCCTGACTTTC. This encodes CASSQSPGAGANVLTF. Complete variable domain (other parts from reference TRBV16 and TRBJ2-6): GEEVAQTPKHLVRGEGQKAKLYCAPIKGHSYVFWYQQVLKNEFKFLISFQNENVFDETGMPKERFSAKCLPNSPCSLEIQATKLEDSAVYFCASSQSPGAGANVLTFGAGSRLTVL.

The rearrangement uses TRBV18 and TRBJ2-7; D call uncertain. This CDR3 has 13 amino acids. Trimming left V 3 bases short and J 6 bases short, with 12 bases between. Germline V CDR1 and CDR2: KGHSH, LQKENI. Here the CDR3 reads CASSPVSDVEQYF. The CDR3 DNA reads TGTGCCAGCTCACCGGTCAGCGACGTCGAGCAGTACTTC.

Remarks on this clonotype: The junction differs from germline at one of its ends, possibly a read error. The rearrangement joins TRBV4-1 to TRBJ2-7, with TRBD2 as a possible D gene (5 bases). CDR1 and CDR2 (germline): MGHRA, YSYEKL. CDR3 length equals 16 residues. The CDR3 region has the DNA TGCGCCAGCAGCCCCCGTGAGGGTAGGGAAGCCTACGGGCAGTACTTC. It codes for CASSPREGREAYGQYF.

The rearrangement uses TRBV12-3 or TRBV12-4 and TRBJ1-5; D possibly corresponds to TRBD1 (5 bases). Deletions cut 6 bases from V and 5 bases from J, with 14 bases between. CDR3 length: 14 amino acids. CDR3 in amino acids: CASSPPGLDQPQHF. The CDR3 DNA follows: TGTGCCAGCAGCCCACCGGGGCTAGATCAGCCCCAGCATTTT.

This clonotype has more than one count but fewer than ten. This chain links TRBV5-1 with TRBJ2-1; TRBD2 might be the D (6 bases). The length of the CDR3 is 12 residues. Trimming pared 4 bases from V and 15 bases from J, leaving 17 bases between. The germline gives CDR1 SGHRS, CDR2 YFSETQ. CDR3 DNA sequence: TGCGCCAGCAGCCCGGGGACTGGGGAGGCGTTCTTC. Translating it yields CASSPGTGEAFF.

J is TRBJ1-1 and V is TRBV3-1; no clear D. This CDR3 is built from 14 residues. V was cut by 0 bases and J by 11 bases, with 16 bases left in between. Germline CDR1 reads LGHDT; CDR2 reads YNNKEL (reference sequence). This CDR3 reads CASSQDLDSRMAFF. The DNA for the CDR3 is TGTGCCAGCAGCCAAGATCTGGACTCACGGATGGCTTTCTTT. Full variable domain (missing parts from reference TRBV3-1 and TRBJ1-1): DTAVSQTPKYLVTQMGNDKSIKCEQNLGHDTMYWYKQDSKKFLKIMFSYNNKELIINETVPNRFSPKSPDKAHLNLHINSLELGDSAVYFCASSQDLDSRMAFFGQGTRLTVV.

The chain uses TRBV5-1 and TRBJ2-1; D perhaps matches TRBD2 (6 bases). The CDR3 has 13 residues. V was trimmed by 4 bases and J by 3 bases, leaving 8 bases between them. From germline, CDR1 is SGHRS and CDR2 YFSETQ. This chain's CDR3 is CASSGRRYNEQFF. The CDR3 DNA reads TGCGCCAGCAGCGGGAGGCGCTACAATGAGCAGTTCTTC.

This sequence joins TRBV20-1 and TRBJ1-4; D is perhaps TRBD1 (5 bases). There are 13 residues in the CDR3. The ends were cut back, 3 bases at V and 8 bases at J, with 13 bases in the middle. CDR1 and CDR2 from the germline V gene are DFQATT and SNEGSKA (reference sequence). The CDR3 DNA sequence: TGCAGTGCTAGCCCGCAGGGTGAGGAAAAACTGTTTTTT. This codes for CSASPQGEEKLFF.

The rearrangement uses TRBV27 and TRBJ2-7, with TRBD2 matching over 9 bases. Trimming cost V 8 bases and J 3 bases; bases outside gene matches: 5. Looked up from germline, CDR1 is MNHEY and CDR2 is SMNVEV (reference sequence). The CDR3 is 13 amino acids. The CDR3 nucleotides are TGTGCCAGCGTTAGCGGGAGAGGCTACGAGCAGTACTTC. Translating it yields CASVSGRGYEQYF.

This sequence joins TRBV6-2 or TRBV6-3 and TRBJ2-7; D is undetermined. Trimming cost V 5 bases and J 1 base, with 9 bases left between them. This CDR3 has 13 amino acids. Germline CDR1 MNHEY, CDR2 SVGEGT. The CDR3 DNA reads TGTGCCAGCAGTAAGGGCGCATCCTACGAGCAGTACTTC. The encoded protein is CASSKGASYEQYF.

This clonotype is a singleton in its sample. The rearrangement uses TRBV20-1 and TRBJ2-5; 7 bases are a match to TRBD2. This CDR3 has 15 amino acids. The junction had 9 bases not matched to a gene; V was cut back by 3 bases and J by 2 bases. The germline V gene encodes CDR1 DFQATT and CDR2 SNEGSKA (reference sequence). CDR3 DNA sequence: TGCAGTGCTAGCCGGCCTAGCGGTGTGCAAGAGACCCAGTACTTC. This translates into CSASRPSGVQETQYF.

The V call is TRBV3-1, the J call TRBJ2-1; D is unresolved. Germline V gene lookup returns CDR1 LGHDT and CDR2 YNNKEL (reference sequence). V was cut by 0 bases and J by 9 bases, with 12 bases left in between. This CDR3 is built from 14 residues. This chain's CDR3 is CASSQDLVVPEQFF. CDR3 bases: TGTGCCAGCAGCCAAGATCTGGTCGTCCCTGAGCAGTTCTTC.

The V gene is TRBV20-1, the J gene TRBJ2-1, with 8 bases fitting TRBD2. J lost 7 bases, V lost 6 bases, and 8 bases had no gene match. This CDR3 comprises 13 residues. CDR1 DFQATT and CDR2 SNEGSKA come from the germline V gene (reference sequence). This CDR3 is CSAGGRWANEQFF. CDR3 DNA: TGCAGTGCCGGCGGGAGGTGGGCAAATGAGCAGTTCTTC.

In this sample, this clonotype turned up many times. This chain connects TRBV7-9 to TRBJ2-5; D unresolved. The CDR3 is 13 amino acids. Trimming pared 3 bases from V and 1 base from J, leaving 6 bases between. Germline V gene sequence: CDR1 SEHNR, CDR2 FQNEAQ (reference sequence). This CDR3 is CASSLKGQETQYF. CDR3 bases: TGTGCCAGCAGCTTGAAAGGCCAAGAGACCCAGTACTTC.

This clonotype appeared a few times. This rearrangement joins TRBV9 to TRBJ2-5, with 10 bases that match TRBD2. The CDR3 is 19 residues long. The V segment lost 0 bases and the J segment 2 bases; nucleotides outside the gene matches: 13. Germline CDR1 reads SGDLS; CDR2 reads YYNGEE. Here the CDR3 reads CASSVDGLAGVLGQETQYF. In DNA, the CDR3 is TGTGCCAGCAGCGTAGATGGTCTAGCGGGAGTCCTAGGGCAAGAGACCCAGTACTTC.